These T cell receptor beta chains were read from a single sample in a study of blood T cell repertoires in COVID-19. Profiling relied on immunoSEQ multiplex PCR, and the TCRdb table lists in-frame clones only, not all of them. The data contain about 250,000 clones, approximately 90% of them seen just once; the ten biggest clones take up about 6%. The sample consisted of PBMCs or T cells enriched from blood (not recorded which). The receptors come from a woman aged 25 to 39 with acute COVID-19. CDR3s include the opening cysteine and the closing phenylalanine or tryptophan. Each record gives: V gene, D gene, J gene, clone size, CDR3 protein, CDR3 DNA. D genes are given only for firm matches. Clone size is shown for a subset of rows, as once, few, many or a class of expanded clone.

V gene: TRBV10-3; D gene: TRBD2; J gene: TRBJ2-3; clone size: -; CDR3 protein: CAITPERGASTDTQYF; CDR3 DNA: TGTGCCATCACACCCGAGCGGGGGGCTAGCACAGATACGCAGTATTTT
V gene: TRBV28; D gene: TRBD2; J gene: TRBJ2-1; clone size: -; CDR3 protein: CASRPPGTSGIGDEQFF; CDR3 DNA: TGTGCCAGCAGACCCCCCGGGACTAGCGGTATTGGGGATGAGCAGTTCTTC
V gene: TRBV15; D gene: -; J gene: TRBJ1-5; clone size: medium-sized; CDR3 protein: CATSPGEPNQPQHF; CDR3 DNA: TGTGCCACCAGCCCCGGGGAGCCAAATCAGCCCCAGCATTTT
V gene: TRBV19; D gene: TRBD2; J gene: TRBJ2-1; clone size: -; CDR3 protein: CASSVMGLAGGDEQFF; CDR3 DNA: TGTGCCAGTAGTGTAATGGGACTAGCGGGGGGGGATGAGCAGTTCTTC
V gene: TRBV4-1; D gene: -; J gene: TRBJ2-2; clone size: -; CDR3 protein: CASSQDPFGSGELFF; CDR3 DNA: TGCGCCAGCAGCCAAGATCCTTTCGGGTCCGGGGAGCTGTTTTTT
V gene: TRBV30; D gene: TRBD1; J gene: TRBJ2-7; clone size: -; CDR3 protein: CAYAGTGTSSYEQYF; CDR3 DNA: TGTGCCTACGCCGGGACAGGGACGAGCTCCTACGAGCAGTACTTC
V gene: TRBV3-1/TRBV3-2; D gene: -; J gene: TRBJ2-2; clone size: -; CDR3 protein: CASSSGSYTGELFF; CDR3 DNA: TGTGCCAGCAGCTCCGGGTCATACACCGGGGAGCTGTTTTTT
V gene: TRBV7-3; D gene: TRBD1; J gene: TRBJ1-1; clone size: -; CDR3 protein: CASSLMDRGTEAFF; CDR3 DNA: TGTGCCAGCAGCTTAATGGACAGGGGCACTGAAGCTTTCTTT
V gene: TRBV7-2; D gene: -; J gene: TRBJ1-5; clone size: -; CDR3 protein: CASRSGWNQPQHF; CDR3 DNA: TGTGCCAGCAGATCCGGGTGGAATCAGCCCCAGCATTTT
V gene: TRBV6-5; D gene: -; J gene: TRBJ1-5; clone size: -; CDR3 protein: CASRRISSNQPQHF; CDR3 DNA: TGTGCCAGCAGACGCATCAGTAGCAATCAGCCCCAGCATTTT
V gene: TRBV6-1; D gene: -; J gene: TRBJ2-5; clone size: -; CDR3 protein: CASSDRLQETQYF; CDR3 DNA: TGTGCCAGCAGTGACAGGCTCCAAGAGACCCAGTACTTC
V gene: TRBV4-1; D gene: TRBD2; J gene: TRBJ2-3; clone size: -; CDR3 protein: CASSQVRLGTSGGTAQYF; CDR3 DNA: TGCGCCAGCAGCCAAGTTAGATTGGGGACTAGCGGGGGGACGGCGCAGTATTTT
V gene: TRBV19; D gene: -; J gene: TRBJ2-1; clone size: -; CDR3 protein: CASSTTATRYNEQFF; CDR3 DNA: TGTGCCAGTAGTACGACAGCCACCAGATACAATGAGCAGTTCTTC
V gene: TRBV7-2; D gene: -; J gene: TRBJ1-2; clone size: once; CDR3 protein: CASSQWDMGYGYTF; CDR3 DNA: TGTGCCAGCAGCCAGTGGGACATGGGATATGGCTACACCTTC
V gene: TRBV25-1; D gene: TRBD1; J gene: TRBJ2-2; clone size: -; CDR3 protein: CANRPAGGNTGELFF; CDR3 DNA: TGTGCCAACCGACCGGCAGGGGGGAACACCGGGGAGCTGTTTTTT
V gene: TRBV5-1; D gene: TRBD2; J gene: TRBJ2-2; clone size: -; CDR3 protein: CASSRTSGGDTGELFF; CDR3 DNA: TGCGCCAGCAGCCGCACTAGCGGGGGGGATACCGGGGAGCTGTTTTTT
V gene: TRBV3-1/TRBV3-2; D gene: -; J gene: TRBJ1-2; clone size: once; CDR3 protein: CASSHGQGINGYTF; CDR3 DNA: TGTGCCAGCAGCCACGGCCAGGGAATAAATGGCTACACCTTC
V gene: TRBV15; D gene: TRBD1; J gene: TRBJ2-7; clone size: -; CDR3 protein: CATSAPGQGLHEQYF; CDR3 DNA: TGTGCCACCTCGGCCCCGGGACAGGGGTTACACGAGCAGTACTTC
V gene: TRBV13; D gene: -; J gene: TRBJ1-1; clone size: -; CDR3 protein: CASTQILGGGTEAFF; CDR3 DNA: TGTGCCAGCACCCAAATCTTGGGGGGGGGCACTGAAGCTTTCTTT
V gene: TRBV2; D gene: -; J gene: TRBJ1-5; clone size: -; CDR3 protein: CASSDATASNQPQHF; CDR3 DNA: TGTGCCAGCAGTGATGCAACAGCCAGCAATCAGCCCCAGCATTTT